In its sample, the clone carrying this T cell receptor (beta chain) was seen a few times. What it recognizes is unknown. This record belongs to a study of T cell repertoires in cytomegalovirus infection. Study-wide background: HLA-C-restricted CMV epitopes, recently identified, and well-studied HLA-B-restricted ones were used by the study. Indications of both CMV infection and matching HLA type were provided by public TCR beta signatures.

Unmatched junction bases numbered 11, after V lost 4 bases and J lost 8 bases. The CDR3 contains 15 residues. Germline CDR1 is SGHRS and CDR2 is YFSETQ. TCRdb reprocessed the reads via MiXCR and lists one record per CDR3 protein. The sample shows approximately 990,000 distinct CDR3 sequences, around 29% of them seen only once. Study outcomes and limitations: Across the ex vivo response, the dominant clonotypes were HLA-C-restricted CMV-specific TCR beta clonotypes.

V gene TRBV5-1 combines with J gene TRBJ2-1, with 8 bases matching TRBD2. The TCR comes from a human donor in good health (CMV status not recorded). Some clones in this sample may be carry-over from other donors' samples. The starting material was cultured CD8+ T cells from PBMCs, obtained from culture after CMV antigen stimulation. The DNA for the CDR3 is TGCGCCAGCAGCGTGCGGGGGGCCCTACAGGATGAGCAGTTCTTC. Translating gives CASSVRGALQDEQFF.